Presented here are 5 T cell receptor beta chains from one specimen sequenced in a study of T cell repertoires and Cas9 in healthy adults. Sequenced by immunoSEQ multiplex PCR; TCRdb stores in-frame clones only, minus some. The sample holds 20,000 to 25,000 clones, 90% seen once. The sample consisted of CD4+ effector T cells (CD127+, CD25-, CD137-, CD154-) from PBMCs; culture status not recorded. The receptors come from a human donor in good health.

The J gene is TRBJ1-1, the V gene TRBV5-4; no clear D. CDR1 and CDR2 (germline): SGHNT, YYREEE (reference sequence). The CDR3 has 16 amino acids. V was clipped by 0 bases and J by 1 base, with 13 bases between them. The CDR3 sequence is CASSLGEGIPNTEAFF. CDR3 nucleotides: TGTGCCAGCAGCTTGGGGGAAGGTATCCCGAACACTGAAGCTTTCTTT.

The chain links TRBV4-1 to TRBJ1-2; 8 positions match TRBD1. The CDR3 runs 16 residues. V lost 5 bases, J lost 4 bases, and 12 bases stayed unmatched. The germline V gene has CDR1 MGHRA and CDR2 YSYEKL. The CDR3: CASSSYRTGKIYGYTF. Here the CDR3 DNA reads TGCGCCAGCAGCTCATACAGGACAGGGAAAATCTATGGCTACACCTTC.

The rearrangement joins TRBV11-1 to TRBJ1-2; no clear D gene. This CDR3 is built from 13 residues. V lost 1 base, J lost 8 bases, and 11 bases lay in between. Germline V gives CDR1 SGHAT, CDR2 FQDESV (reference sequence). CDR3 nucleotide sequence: TGTGCCAGCAGCTTAGACTCTAGCGGGGGCTACACCTTC. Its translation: CASSLDSSGGYTF.

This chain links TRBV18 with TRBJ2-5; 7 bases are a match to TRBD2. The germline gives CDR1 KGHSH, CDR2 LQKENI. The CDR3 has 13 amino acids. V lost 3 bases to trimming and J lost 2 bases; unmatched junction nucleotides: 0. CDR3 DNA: TGTGCCAGCTCACCGGGACTACAAGAGACCCAGTACTTC. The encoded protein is CASSPGLQETQYF. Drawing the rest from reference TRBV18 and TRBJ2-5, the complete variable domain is NAGVMQNPRHLVRRRGQEARLRCSPMKGHSHVYWYRQLPEEGLKFMVYLQKENIIDESGMPKERFSAEFPKEGPSILRIQQVVRGDSAAYFCASSPGLQETQYFGPGTRLLVL.

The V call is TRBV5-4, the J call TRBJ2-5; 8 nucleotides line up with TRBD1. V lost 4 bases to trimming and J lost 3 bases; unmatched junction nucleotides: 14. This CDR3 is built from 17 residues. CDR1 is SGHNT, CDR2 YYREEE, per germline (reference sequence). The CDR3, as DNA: TGTGCCAGCAGCAAATCCCCGACAGGGGCCCCCAAAGAGACCCAGTACTTC. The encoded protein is CASSKSPTGAPKETQYF.